This T cell receptor beta chain is from a study of T-cell memory formation after mild COVID-19 (dated by TCRdb to about 2021). Study-level background: Most TCR sequence clusters were specific to one of the two donors. In two donors, T-cell clones that expanded and contracted after mild COVID-19 were tracked by sequencing TCRalpha and TCRbeta repertoires over time. Two young, previously healthy adult volunteers made up the cohort, one male and one female.

Study-wide conclusions, independent of this receptor: Clones that contracted from day 15 to 85 showed balanced CD4/CD8 phenotypes, whereas a second wave of clones that expanded from day 15 to 37 leaned towards CD4+. Only a couple of mild cases were covered in the study, and larger cohorts including severe cases with pre-infection samples were considered necessary. SARS-CoV-2 specificity was not confirmed for the second-wave clones peaking on day 37. Some responding clones were detected in pre-infection memory, suggesting pre-existing cross-reactive memory T cells joined the SARS-CoV-2 response. Contracting CD4+ clones were found mainly in CM and EM memory subsets, while CD8+ clones were enriched in EMRA.

PBMCs were isolated by Ficoll-Paque density gradient centrifugation. V loses 5 bases of germline sequence and J loses 4 bases, and the interval between the two ends is 9 bases. CDR1 MNHEY and CDR2 SVGAGI were looked up in the germline V gene. From the cysteine up to the phenylalanine, the CDR3 has a length of 12 residues. The retained sequence is limited to the CDR3, 36 bases, with the frame set at the first base. This clonotype turned up a few times. Its antigen remains unidentified. The record has no base qualities; no much larger clone is one base away. The listed sequencing device is Illumina NovaSeq 6000. TCRalpha and TCRbeta cDNA libraries were constructed by 5'RACE with constant-segment primers, with sample barcodes and unique molecular identifiers being introduced. Trizol reagent was used to extract RNA from every sample. Libraries were amplified in two PCR steps, with a second sample barcode and Illumina TruSeq adapters added in the second step. Sequencing of libraries was performed on an Illumina NovaSeq with 2 x 150 bp paired-end reads. The published analysis was carried out like this. Reads were demultiplexed and collapsed into UMI-guided consensus sequences with migec v1.2.7. With mixcr v2.1.11, UMI consensuses were aligned to TRA and TRB V and J templates and assembled into clonotypes. A clonotype was counted as expanded or contracted only if both edgeR and NoisET called the change significant, with noise models trained on biological replicates. For edgeR calls, the thresholds were a false discovery rate-adjusted p below 0.01 and a log2 fold-change of 1. As an exploratory analysis of dynamics, PCA with hierarchical clustering was applied to max-normalized trajectories of the 1000 most abundant clonotypes. Separately sequenced CD4+ and CD8+ repertoires were used to assign a CD4 or CD8 phenotype to each responding clone. TCRdb reran the public reads through fastp at Q25 and MiXCR, keeping productive beta chains. Every distinct CDR3 protein forms one entry, paired with its most common genes and DNA. The V and J calls were determined by TCRdb, not by the authors. In all, the sample holds around 500,000 distinct CDR3 sequences, and 18% of those were seen once. The ten largest clones represent 12% of the sample.

The V and J segments used are TRBV6-5 and TRBJ2-7, with the D gene too uncertain to name. Sequencing was done on a sample of PBMCs or a T cell subset sorted from them (not recorded which). The sequence came from an adult woman who had mild COVID-19 (a few samples of this study predate the infection). The sample titles of this study are shuffled in the database, so cell type and time point are left out; the donor was told from shared clones. The CDR3 region reads CASSPDIYEQYF. The sequenced DNA: TGTGCCAGCAGTCCCGACATATACGAGCAGTACTTC.